Sequencing of this T cell receptor beta chain was carried out in a study of T cell changes during pregnancy in multiple sclerosis. V dropped 4 bases and J dropped 3 bases, with 12 bases sitting between them. CDR3 length equals 14 residues. Germline V CDR1 and CDR2: SGHRS, YFSETQ. Profiling relied on immunoSEQ multiplex PCR, and the TCRdb table lists in-frame clones only, not all of them. The top ten hold around 0.9% of the sample, which has 73,000 or so clones, 75% to 95% seen once. The sequenced sample was peripheral blood, obtained in the second trimester of pregnancy. The TCR sequence derives from a female donor with multiple sclerosis, enrolled in a pregnancy study. The chain combines TRBV5-1 with TRBJ2-3, with D perhaps TRBD1 (6 bases). The CDR3 nucleotides read TGCGCCAGCAGCCCGGAGGACAGAACAGATACGCAGTATTTT. Its translation: CASSPEDRTDTQYF.